One and the same sample provided the 18 T cell receptor beta chains below, sequenced in a study of blood T cell repertoires in COVID-19. The table came from immunoSEQ multiplex PCR; TCRdb's copy has only in-frame clones and leaves some out. The sample lists approximately 120,000 clones, approximately 84% seen once, with 9.5% to 15% in the top ten. Sequences were obtained from peripheral blood. The origin of the receptors is a human donor in a cohort sampled during active COVID-19.

The chain uses TRBV2 and TRBJ1-2; 10 bases are shared with TRBD1. J lost 3 bases, V lost 8 bases, and 6 bases had no gene match. CDR1 is SNHLY, CDR2 FYNNEI, per germline. This CDR3 comprises 14 residues. CDR3 DNA: TGTGCCAGCTGCCGGGACAGGGGTGACTATGGCTACACCTTC. Protein: CASCRDRGDYGYTF.

This clone has just one count. The rearrangement links TRBV5-1 to TRBJ1-2, with D perhaps matching TRBD1 (6 bases). Deletions cut 0 bases from V and 2 bases from J, with 11 bases between. CDR1 is SGHRS and CDR2 is YFSETQ in the germline V gene. The CDR3 runs 15 residues. This CDR3 is CASSLAGDKNYGYTF. The CDR3, as DNA: TGCGCCAGCAGCTTGGCCGGGGACAAGAACTATGGCTACACCTTC.

The V and J genes are TRBV6-6 and TRBJ1-1; the D is unclear. V lost 0 bases to trimming and J lost 4 bases, with 9 bases between them. Germline V gene sequence: CDR1 MNHNY, CDR2 SVGAGI (reference sequence). This CDR3 has 14 amino acids. CDR3 bases: TGTGCCAGCAGTTACTCAGAGCCGAGCACTGAAGCTTTCTTT. This translates into CASSYSEPSTEAFF.

V usage is TRBV6-1 and J usage is TRBJ2-2; 8 bases map to TRBD2. Trimming took 1 base from V and 7 from J; bases not matched to a gene: 5. The germline CDR1 and CDR2 sequences are MNHNS and SASEGT. The CDR3 covers 15 residues. CDR3 loop: CASSEEGLGSGELFF. The CDR3 DNA is TGTGCCAGCAGTGAAGAGGGACTAGGGAGCGGGGAGCTGTTTTTT.

The genes are TRBV7-2 and TRBJ2-7; 8 bases map to TRBD1. Germline-derived CDR1 and CDR2 are SGHTA and FQGNSA. The junction had 9 bases not matched to a gene; V was cut back by 2 bases and J by 6 bases. CDR3 size: 15 residues. Here the CDR3 DNA reads TGTGCCAGCAGCTTACGGGACAGGTCTTCCAGCGAGCAGTACTTC. It encodes CASSLRDRSSSEQYF.

The rearrangement uses TRBV7-2 and TRBJ2-7; D gene unclear. V lost 2 bases, J lost 3 bases, and 14 bases lay in between. This CDR3 spans 15 amino acids. From germline, CDR1 is SGHTA and CDR2 FQGNSA. The CDR3 DNA is TGTGCCAGCAGCTTATATAGTGCGGATGGCTACGAGCAGTACTTC. Protein: CASSLYSADGYEQYF.

This chain joins TRBV27 and TRBJ1-6; TRBD1 matches 7 bases. Trimming cost V 7 bases and J 10 bases; bases outside gene matches: 10. Germline-derived CDR1 and CDR2 are MNHEY and SMNVEV (reference sequence). CDR3 size: 14 residues. CDR3 coding DNA: TGTGCCAGCACCTACGCAGAGGGGGCATCACCCCTCCACTTT. Protein product: CASTYAEGASPLHF.

The chain couples TRBV2 to TRBJ2-1, with D possibly TRBD2 on 7 matching bases. The V gene lost 11 bases and the J gene lost 10 bases, with 18 bases spanning the gap. CDR3 length: 12 residues. Germline V gives CDR1 SNHLY, CDR2 FYNNEI. CDR3 residues: CAGGGGREEQFF. The CDR3 nucleotides read TGTGCCGGCGGCGGGGGCCGGGAGGAGCAGTTCTTC.

V is TRBV18 and J is TRBJ2-1, with TRBD2 matching over 8 bases. The CDR3 sequence is 15 residues long. V trimming: 4 bases; J trimming: 4 bases; junction bases outside the gene matches: 6. Germline CDR1 reads KGHSH; CDR2 reads LQKENI. This CDR3 is CASSQPGGGYNEQFF. CDR3 in DNA: TGTGCCAGCTCACAACCGGGAGGGGGGTACAATGAGCAGTTCTTC.

This clone occurred a few times. This chain links TRBV27 with TRBJ1-6; D is unresolved. The germline V gene has CDR1 MNHEY and CDR2 SMNVEV (reference sequence). Trimming left V 5 bases short and J 4 bases short, with 6 bases between. There are 13 residues in the CDR3. The CDR3 DNA sequence: TGTGCCAGCAGTATCTTGTATAATTCACCCCTCCACTTT. Amino acid sequence: CASSILYNSPLHF.

This rearrangement joins TRBV6-1 to TRBJ1-4; TRBD1 agrees at 10 bases. This CDR3 has 19 residues. Germline assignment: CDR1 MNHNS and CDR2 SASEGT. V lost 3 bases, J lost 2 bases, and 12 bases stayed unmatched. Here the CDR3 reads CASSERQGALIRTNEKLFF. CDR3 in DNA: TGTGCCAGCAGTGAGAGACAGGGGGCTTTGATACGGACTAATGAAAAACTGTTTTTT.

The gene calls are TRBV6-6 and TRBJ2-3; D remains ambiguous. This CDR3 spans 12 amino acids. Germline V lookup: CDR1 MNHNY, CDR2 SVGAGI (reference sequence). Trimming took off 4 bases at V and 2 bases at J, with 4 bases between the two ends. For the CDR3, the DNA is TGTGCCAGCAGTTTAATCACAGATACGCAGTATTTT. Translating gives CASSLITDTQYF.

The chain uses TRBV2 and TRBJ2-7, with a tentative D call TRBD1 (5 bases). From germline, CDR1 is SNHLY and CDR2 FYNNEI. V was shortened by 6 bases and J by 4 bases, with 19 bases between the two germline ends. This CDR3 comprises 15 residues. In nucleotides, the CDR3 is TGTGCCAGCAGGGCCTGGGGCGCAGGCTTTTACGAGCAGTACTTC. Its protein is CASRAWGAGFYEQYF.

In its sample, this clone ranks as medium-sized. V gene TRBV19 combines with J gene TRBJ2-7; possible D gene TRBD2, 6 bases. This CDR3 spans 15 amino acids. From germline, CDR1 is LNHDA and CDR2 SQIVND (reference sequence). Between the trimmed V and J ends, which lost 3 bases and 3 bases, there was a span of 15 bases. CDR3 loop: CASSISPGRHYEQYF. DNA of the CDR3: TGTGCCAGTAGTATTTCTCCAGGGAGGCACTACGAGCAGTACTTC.

Points on this clone: A junction end diverges from the germline sequence, so it may reflect a read error. The chain has TRBV11-2 and TRBJ1-5; 7 nucleotides line up with TRBD1. Germline CDR1 is SGHAT and CDR2 is FQNNGV. The CDR3 spans 14 residues. As DNA, the CDR3 is TGTGCCAGCAGCGTAGACAGGGTAGGCCAGCCCCAGCATTTT. This encodes CASSVDRVGQPQHF.

CDR3 nucleotides: TGTGCCACCAGCAGAGATTTCACAGGGGCGGCCCTAGAGTATGGCTACACCTTC. Protein product: CATSRDFTGAALEYGYTF. The chain combines TRBV15 with TRBJ1-2; 7 nucleotides agree with TRBD1. V was pared by 0 bases and J by 5 bases, with 15 bases of the junction left unmatched. Germline lookup yields CDR1 LNHNV and CDR2 YYDKDF (reference sequence). The length of the CDR3 is 18 residues.

As concerns this clone: Germline and junction disagree at one end, which may indicate a read error. The chain recombines TRBV12-3 or TRBV12-4 with TRBJ2-7; 7 nucleotides align to TRBD2. The CDR3 covers 13 residues. The CDR3 loop reads CASSLAPGTTLNF. The CDR3, as DNA: TGTGCCAGCAGTTTAGCCCCCGGGACTACCTTAAACTTC.

The gene calls are TRBV7-2 and TRBJ2-7, with TRBD2 matching 12 bases. The CDR3 has 12 amino acids. From germline, CDR1 is SGHTA and CDR2 FQGNSA. After removal of 10 bases from V and 5 bases from J, the junction contained 3 bases not matched to a gene. The DNA of the CDR3 is TGTGCCACACTAGCGGGGGGTAACGAGCAGTACTTC. This gives the protein CATLAGGNEQYF.